The following is a T cell receptor beta chain sequence with its context. In this sample, this clonotype turned up a few times. Its cognate antigen has yet to be identified. Base qualities are not provided; no much larger clone lies one nucleotide away. The cysteine opens and the phenylalanine closes a CDR3 of 12 amino acids. The sequence is cut down to CDR3 DNA, 36 bases in frame from base 1. CDR1 and CDR2, looked up from the germline V gene, are SGHDT and YYEEEE. V sheds 4 bases and J sheds 5 bases, leaving 9 bases between their ends. These reads were obtained on an Illumina HiSeq 1500. TCRdb ran its own pipeline on the public reads, namely fastp trimming at Q25 and MiXCR clone calling, and kept in-frame beta chains. A single entry per CDR3 protein holds the most common genes and DNA from its merged rows. The sample table lists nearly 550,000 distinct CDR3 sequences, approximately 16% of them with a count of one. The ten largest make up 20% to 30% of the sample.

The source of the sample is a study of T cell repertoires in cytomegalovirus infection (dated by TCRdb to the late 2010s). Broadly, across the study: The HLA type of each donor mattered for the analysis, because public TCR beta signatures pointed to carriage of CMV infection along with the matching HLA type.

What the research found in general, with its limitations: In both this cohort and an independent cohort of several hundred donors, the cumulative frequency of public TCR beta family members distinguished carriers of CMV infection plus the relevant HLA type. The ex vivo response was dominated by HLA-C-restricted CMV-specific TCR beta clonotypes, which also provided the single most frequent clonotype in two of eight donors.

Sequenced input: CD8+ T cells from PBMCs. The TCR was taken from a human donor in good health (CMV status not recorded). Some clones in this sample may be carry-over from other donors' samples. The chain is made from TRBV5-6 and TRBJ1-1; the D gene remains uncertain. The DNA reads as follows: TGTGCCAGCAGCGCGGGTAAGACTGAAGCTTTCTTT. Its amino acids are CASSAGKTEAFF.